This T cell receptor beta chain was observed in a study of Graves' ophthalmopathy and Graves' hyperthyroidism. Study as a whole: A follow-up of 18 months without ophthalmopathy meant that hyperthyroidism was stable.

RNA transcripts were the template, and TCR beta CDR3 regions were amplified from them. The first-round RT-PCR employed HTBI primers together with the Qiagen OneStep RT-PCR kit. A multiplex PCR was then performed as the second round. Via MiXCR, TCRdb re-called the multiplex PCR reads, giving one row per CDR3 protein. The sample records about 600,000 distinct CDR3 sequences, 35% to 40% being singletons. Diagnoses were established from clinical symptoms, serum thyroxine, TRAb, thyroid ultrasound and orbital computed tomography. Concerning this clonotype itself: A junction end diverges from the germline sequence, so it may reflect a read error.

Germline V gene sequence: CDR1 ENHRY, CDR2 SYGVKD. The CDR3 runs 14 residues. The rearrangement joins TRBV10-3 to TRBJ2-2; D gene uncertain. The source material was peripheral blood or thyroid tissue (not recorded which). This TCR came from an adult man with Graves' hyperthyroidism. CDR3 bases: TGTGCCAGCAGTGCCCTCCGCGGAACCGAGGAGCTGTTTTTT. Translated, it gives CASSALRGTEELFF.